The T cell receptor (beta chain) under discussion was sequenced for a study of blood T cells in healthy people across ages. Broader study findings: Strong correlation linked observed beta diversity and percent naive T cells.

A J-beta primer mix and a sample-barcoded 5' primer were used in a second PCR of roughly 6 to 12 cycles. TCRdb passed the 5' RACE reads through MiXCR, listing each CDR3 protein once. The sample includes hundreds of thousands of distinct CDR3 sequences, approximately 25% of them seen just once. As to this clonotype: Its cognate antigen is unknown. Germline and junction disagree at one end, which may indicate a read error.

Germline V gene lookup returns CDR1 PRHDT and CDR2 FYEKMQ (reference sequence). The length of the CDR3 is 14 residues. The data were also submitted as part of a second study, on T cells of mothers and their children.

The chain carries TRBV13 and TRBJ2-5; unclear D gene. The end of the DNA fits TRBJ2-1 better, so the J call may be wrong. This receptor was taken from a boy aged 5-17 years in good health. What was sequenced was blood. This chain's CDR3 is CASSFRATFNKQFF. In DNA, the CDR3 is TGTGCCAGCAGCTTTCGTGCTACATTCAATAAGCAGTTCTTC.